These T cell receptor beta chains were read from a single sample in a study of blood T cell repertoires in COVID-19. TCRdb's table, derived via immunoSEQ multiplex PCR, lists solely in-frame clones and lacks some. The table includes approximately 150,000 clones, 85% to 95% detected once. Input material: peripheral blood. The source of these receptors is a woman between 55 and 75 years old with COVID-19, enrolled during active disease. Each CDR3 is given with its conserved first and last residue. Fields, in order: J gene, clone size, V gene, D gene, CDR3 DNA, CDR3 protein. A D gene is named only where the DNA matches it firmly. Part of the rows lack a size; the others show once, few, many or a class for expanded clones.

J gene: TRBJ1-6; clone size: .; V gene: TRBV9; D gene: .; CDR3 DNA: TGTGCCAGCAGCGTTCAGATCGGGAATTCACCCCTCCACTTT; CDR3 protein: CASSVQIGNSPLHF
J gene: TRBJ1-1; clone size: few; V gene: TRBV19; D gene: .; CDR3 DNA: TGTGCCAGTAGTGTCCGAGGGAGGGGGACTGAAGCTTTCTTT; CDR3 protein: CASSVRGRGTEAFF
J gene: TRBJ1-2; clone size: .; V gene: TRBV19; D gene: .; CDR3 DNA: TGTGCCAGTAGTATCCGGACAGCGGTCTATGGCTACACCTTC; CDR3 protein: CASSIRTAVYGYTF
J gene: TRBJ1-6; clone size: .; V gene: TRBV6-5; D gene: .; CDR3 DNA: TGTGCCAGCAGTTACGTGAGGGGGGGCAATTCACCCCTCCACTTT; CDR3 protein: CASSYVRGGNSPLHF
J gene: TRBJ1-2; clone size: .; V gene: TRBV18; D gene: TRBD1; CDR3 DNA: TGTGCCAGCTCACCACCGGGACAGGGAGGCACCTTC; CDR3 protein: CASSPPGQGGTF
J gene: TRBJ1-5; clone size: .; V gene: TRBV21-1; D gene: .; CDR3 DNA: TGTGCCAGCAGCAAAGCTCCTACGGAGAATCAGCCCCAGCATTTT; CDR3 protein: CASSKAPTENQPQHF
J gene: TRBJ2-5; clone size: few; V gene: TRBV5-1; D gene: TRBD2; CDR3 DNA: TGCGCCAGCAGCTTGGAACCTAGCGGGGGACAAGAGACCCAGTACTTC; CDR3 protein: CASSLEPSGGQETQYF
J gene: TRBJ2-5; clone size: few; V gene: TRBV24-1; D gene: TRBD2; CDR3 DNA: TGTGCCACCAGTGATTCCGGGACTAGCGGGGCTCAAGAGACCCAGTACTTC; CDR3 protein: CATSDSGTSGAQETQYF
J gene: TRBJ1-2; clone size: few; V gene: TRBV7-2; D gene: .; CDR3 DNA: TGTGCCAGCAGCTTGGGAAGGGGAGGCTACACCTTC; CDR3 protein: CASSLGRGGYTF
J gene: TRBJ1-1; clone size: .; V gene: TRBV27; D gene: TRBD1; CDR3 DNA: TGTGCCAGCAGTAGTAGACAGGGGATGAACACTGAAGCTTTCTTT; CDR3 protein: CASSSRQGMNTEAFF
J gene: TRBJ1-1; clone size: .; V gene: TRBV6-1; D gene: TRBD1; CDR3 DNA: TGTGCCAGCAGTGAAAGGGGGCCGGTAAACACTGAAGCTTTCTTT; CDR3 protein: CASSERGPVNTEAFF
J gene: TRBJ1-2; clone size: .; V gene: TRBV5-6; D gene: TRBD1; CDR3 DNA: TGTGCCAGCAGCTGGGACAGGGCGGCTGGCTACACCTTC; CDR3 protein: CASSWDRAAGYTF
J gene: TRBJ2-2; clone size: .; V gene: TRBV19; D gene: TRBD2; CDR3 DNA: TGTGCCAGCAGCCCAAGGGGACTAGCTCCCACCGGGGAGCTGTTTTTT; CDR3 protein: CASSPRGLAPTGELFF
J gene: TRBJ1-2; clone size: .; V gene: TRBV5-5; D gene: .; CDR3 DNA: TGTGCCAGCAGCTTGGGGACACCTGGAGTCTATGGCTACACCTTC; CDR3 protein: CASSLGTPGVYGYTF
J gene: TRBJ2-7; clone size: .; V gene: TRBV7-6; D gene: .; CDR3 DNA: TGTGCCAGCAGCTTAGCGACAGACGAGCAGTACTTC; CDR3 protein: CASSLATDEQYF
J gene: TRBJ1-4; clone size: .; V gene: TRBV3-1/TRBV3-2; D gene: .; CDR3 DNA: TGTGCCAGCAGCCAAGATAGGATAGCGCCTCTTAATGAAAAACTGTTTTTT; CDR3 protein: CASSQDRIAPLNEKLFF
J gene: TRBJ2-2; clone size: few; V gene: TRBV7-2; D gene: TRBD1; CDR3 DNA: TGTGCCAGCAGCGGCAGGGGGCGTGGCACCGGGGAGCTGTTTTTT; CDR3 protein: CASSGRGRGTGELFF
J gene: TRBJ1-5; clone size: .; V gene: TRBV19; D gene: .; CDR3 DNA: TGTGCCAGCTCCCGTGGGGGGACCCGGAGTCAGCCCCAGCATTTT; CDR3 protein: CASSRGGTRSQPQHF
J gene: TRBJ1-1; clone size: .; V gene: TRBV12-3/TRBV12-4; D gene: .; CDR3 DNA: TGTGCCAGCAAAATTGAGGGCATCTCCGAAGCTTTCTTT; CDR3 protein: CASKIEGISEAFF
J gene: TRBJ1-5; clone size: .; V gene: TRBV4-1; D gene: .; CDR3 DNA: TGCGCCACCAAACCGGGGGTCAATAGCAATCAGCCCCAGCATTTT; CDR3 protein: CATKPGVNSNQPQHF
J gene: TRBJ1-6; clone size: .; V gene: TRBV3-1/TRBV3-2; D gene: .; CDR3 DNA: TGTGCCAGCAGCCGACGACAGTCGAATTCACCCCTCCACTTT; CDR3 protein: CASSRRQSNSPLHF
J gene: TRBJ2-1; clone size: .; V gene: TRBV5-3; D gene: TRBD1; CDR3 DNA: TGTGCCAGAAGCTTAGGGACAGTGCCCTACAATGAGCAGTTCTTC; CDR3 protein: CARSLGTVPYNEQFF
J gene: TRBJ1-3; clone size: once; V gene: TRBV2; D gene: TRBD1; CDR3 DNA: TGTGCCAGCAGGTCACAGGGGGGCGGAAACACCATATATTTT; CDR3 protein: CASRSQGGGNTIYF
J gene: TRBJ1-5; clone size: .; V gene: TRBV9; D gene: .; CDR3 DNA: TGTGCCAGCAGCCCCGGGACATTGAGCAATCAGCCCCAGCATTTT; CDR3 protein: CASSPGTLSNQPQHF
J gene: TRBJ2-7; clone size: .; V gene: TRBV15; D gene: TRBD1; CDR3 DNA: TGTGCCACCAGGACAGGGGGCTACGAGCAGTACTTC; CDR3 protein: CATRTGGYEQYF
J gene: TRBJ2-7; clone size: once; V gene: TRBV6-2/TRBV6-3; D gene: .; CDR3 DNA: TGTGCCAGCAGTGTAAACTACGAGCAGTACTTC; CDR3 protein: CASSVNYEQYF
J gene: TRBJ1-2; clone size: .; V gene: TRBV2; D gene: .; CDR3 DNA: TGTGCCAGCAGGAGGGCGGACTCCTATGGCTACACCTTC; CDR3 protein: CASRRADSYGYTF
J gene: TRBJ1-5; clone size: .; V gene: TRBV18; D gene: TRBD1; CDR3 DNA: TGTGCCAGCTCACAGAGATGGACAGGGTCGGGCAATCAGCCCCAGCATTTT; CDR3 protein: CASSQRWTGSGNQPQHF
J gene: TRBJ2-1; clone size: .; V gene: TRBV5-4; D gene: TRBD2; CDR3 DNA: TGTGCCAGCAGTTCCCGACTAGCGGATTACAATGAGCAGTTCTTC; CDR3 protein: CASSSRLADYNEQFF
J gene: TRBJ1-5; clone size: .; V gene: TRBV6-5; D gene: .; CDR3 DNA: TGTGCCAGCAGGCCTGGAGGGGGCAATCAGCCCCAGCATTTT; CDR3 protein: CASRPGGGNQPQHF
J gene: TRBJ1-5; clone size: once; V gene: TRBV6-1; D gene: .; CDR3 DNA: TGTGCCAGCAGTGAAATTGGGGGACTGTTTAATCAGCCCCAGCATTTT; CDR3 protein: CASSEIGGLFNQPQHF
J gene: TRBJ1-1; clone size: once; V gene: TRBV7-6; D gene: .; CDR3 DNA: TGTGCCAGCAGCTCCGACAGTACCCGCATGAACACTGAAGCTTTCTTT; CDR3 protein: CASSSDSTRMNTEAFF
J gene: TRBJ2-1; clone size: .; V gene: TRBV30; D gene: TRBD1; CDR3 DNA: TGTGCCTGGAGTAAGGGGGCCAACAATGAGCAGTTCTTC; CDR3 protein: CAWSKGANNEQFF
J gene: TRBJ2-3; clone size: .; V gene: TRBV30; D gene: TRBD2; CDR3 DNA: TGTGCCTGGAGTGAGCCGCGGGGGGGCGTGGGGTTAGATACGCAGTATTTT; CDR3 protein: CAWSEPRGGVGLDTQYF
J gene: TRBJ2-7; clone size: .; V gene: TRBV19; D gene: .; CDR3 DNA: TGTGCCAGTAGCTCAGACAGGAGATGGGGATACGAGCAGTACTTC; CDR3 protein: CASSSDRRWGYEQYF
J gene: TRBJ1-1; clone size: .; V gene: TRBV5-5; D gene: TRBD1; CDR3 DNA: TGTGCCAGCAGCCGAGGGGACAGGCGCCGTGGGGCTTTCTTT; CDR3 protein: CASSRGDRRRGAFF
J gene: TRBJ1-1; clone size: .; V gene: TRBV6-6; D gene: .; CDR3 DNA: TGTGCCAGCAGTTCGTCAACAGGGAACACTGAAGCTTTCTTT; CDR3 protein: CASSSSTGNTEAFF
J gene: TRBJ1-2; clone size: once; V gene: TRBV7-9; D gene: .; CDR3 DNA: TGTGCCAGCAGCTTAACCTCAAGTTCGACTCGAGGCTATGGCTACACCTTC; CDR3 protein: CASSLTSSSTRGYGYTF
J gene: TRBJ2-7; clone size: .; V gene: TRBV6-5; D gene: .; CDR3 DNA: TGTGCCAGCAGTTACTCGGGGCAGGGCCACTACGAGCAGTACTTC; CDR3 protein: CASSYSGQGHYEQYF
J gene: TRBJ1-2; clone size: .; V gene: TRBV19; D gene: .; CDR3 DNA: TGTGCCAGTAGGACAGGAATGACCTATGGCTACACCTTC; CDR3 protein: CASRTGMTYGYTF
J gene: TRBJ2-3; clone size: .; V gene: TRBV3-1/TRBV3-2; D gene: TRBD2; CDR3 DNA: TGTGCCAGCAGCCAGATAGCGGGGTACACAGATACGCAGTATTTT; CDR3 protein: CASSQIAGYTDTQYF
J gene: TRBJ1-2; clone size: .; V gene: TRBV4-3; D gene: TRBD1; CDR3 DNA: TGCGCCAGCAGCCAAGAGGGACAGGGGTCGGATGGCTACACCTTC; CDR3 protein: CASSQEGQGSDGYTF
J gene: TRBJ1-4; clone size: once; V gene: TRBV6-1; D gene: .; CDR3 DNA: TGTGCCAGCAGTGAACAGCTAGTGAATGAAAAACTGTCTTTT; CDR3 protein: CASSEQLVNEKLSF
J gene: TRBJ2-4; clone size: .; V gene: TRBV27; D gene: .; CDR3 DNA: TGTGCCAGCAGTCTGGACATACTAGCCAAAAACATTCAGTACTTC; CDR3 protein: CASSLDILAKNIQYF
J gene: TRBJ1-2; clone size: .; V gene: TRBV11-2; D gene: .; CDR3 DNA: TGTGCCAGCAGCTCCCCCCCGACAGACTATGGCTACACCTTC; CDR3 protein: CASSSPPTDYGYTF
J gene: TRBJ1-2; clone size: .; V gene: TRBV18; D gene: .; CDR3 DNA: TGTGCCAGCTCACCAGCTTCCTATTCTAACTATGGCTACACCTTC; CDR3 protein: CASSPASYSNYGYTF
J gene: TRBJ1-2; clone size: .; V gene: TRBV6-1; D gene: TRBD1; CDR3 DNA: TGTGCCAGCAGTGAAAGCACCGGGACAGGGCATGGCTACACCTTC; CDR3 protein: CASSESTGTGHGYTF